This T cell receptor beta chain was recorded in a study of CD8 T cells in Susac syndrome. Random-hexamer reverse transcription was applied to about 0.45 to 1 ug RNA. Multiplex immunoSEQ PCR targeted 54 Vbeta and 13 Jbeta TCR beta segments. TCRdb fed the immunoSEQ multiplex PCR reads into MiXCR, producing one record per CDR3 protein. The sample holds about 85,000 distinct CDR3 sequences; roughly 93% are singletons and the top ten take approximately 0.26%. The CDR3 is made up of 13 amino acids. CDR1 is DFQATT, CDR2 SNEGSKA, per germline (reference sequence). Trimming left V 0 bases short and J 9 bases short, with 12 bases between.

This chain uses TRBV20-1 with TRBJ2-1, with D possibly called TRBD1 or TRBD2 (6 bases each). The sequencing input was CD8+ T cells from PBMCs. The receptor comes from a human donor in good health. The CDR3 DNA sequence: TGCAGTGCTAGAGATACGGGGGCGTTTGAGCAGTTCTTC. Its protein is CSARDTGAFEQFF.